This T cell receptor (beta chain) originates from a study of shared clonotypes between healthy human individuals (TCRdb year 2020). Looking at the study overall: The cohort included a few men and a couple of women between 18 and 49 years of age. To estimate repertoire size and how much clonotype sharing occurs between individuals, the study deeply sequenced the blood TCR repertoires of about five healthy adults. Per donor, three plates each were used for CD4 naive and CD4 memory, two for CD8 naive, and one for CD8 memory. Leukapheresis yielded between about 0.94 and 8.9 billion PBMCs per donor. Libraries were prepared and TCR repertoires were sequenced by different laboratories using diverse techniques, in order to increase sequencing depth and limit assay-specific biases. The full study reports these points: Higher generation probabilities were observed for clonotypes shared by all four sorted-subset donors than for non-shared clonotypes. Across a few donors, approximately 5% of naive CD4, approximately 3.6% of naive CD8, around 2.1% of memory CD4, and roughly 0.41% of memory CD8 clonotypes were shared. Incomplete sequencing was indicated by rarefaction of sorted-subset datasets, despite the large sequencing depth. Sampling was limited to blood, and TCR repertoires in tissue likely differ from TCR repertoires in blood. Because the study included a small number of donors, the genetic and exposure-history diversity represented was limited. Larger estimated clonotype richness was generally found for naive subsets than for memory subsets. Based on pairwise subsampling, the degree of clonotype sharing among donors was expected to be affected by sequencing depth.

The CDR3 holds 14 amino acids from the cysteine to the phenylalanine. Just the 42-base CDR3 DNA is kept, in frame starting at base 1. The germline V gene gives CDR1 as SQVTM and CDR2 as ANQGSEA. V is reduced by 3 bases and J by 2 bases, leaving a spacing of 14 bases between them. A word on this clone: What antigen it recognizes has not been identified. No much larger clonotype is one base removed from it; base qualities were not supplied.

TCR CDR3 regions were amplified from genomic DNA by multiplex PCR using the deep immunoSEQ assay. For each cell subset, the extracted genomic DNA was distributed evenly across all wells of several immunoSEQ 96-well plates, and each plate served as one replicate. For sorted subsets, each replicate PCR was loaded with roughly 0.2 ug genomic DNA, equivalent to 25,000 to 35,000 T cell genomes. The purified libraries were quantified using a Qubit 3.0 fluorometer, sized with a Bioanalyzer 2100, and then quantified again using the KAPA Library Quantification kit. Each immunoSEQ 96-well plate was sequenced on its own single-read 150-cycle Illumina NextSeq 550 flow cell. As for the authors' bioinformatics: Because the immunoSEQ output included only junctional sequences and no quality scores, the filtering could not be the same as the filtering used for full-length reads. To assign V/J genes and CDR3, sequences were annotated using PyIR, a Python wrapper for IgBLAST v1.9, with IMGT germline references. Reads with weak V/J assignments (E-value above 1e-6), missing CDR3, stop codons, out-of-frame junctions, or ambiguous translated residues were removed. A V3J clonotype was defined by an identical inferred V gene, J gene, and CDR3 amino acid sequence. Percentage overlap between repertoires was computed as shared unique clonotypes divided by the size of the smaller repertoire. Three approaches were used to assess repertoire richness: RTK rarefaction, the Chao1 estimator, and Recon v2.1 estimates of unobserved clonotypes. Generation probabilities were computed with OLGA for all TCRbeta clonotypes obtained by the gDNA method from several donors. TCRdb's version of the immuneACCESS table is confined to in-frame rearrangements and falls short of the full clone set. An unresolved V gene accounts for under half of the shortfall where checked; the remainder is of unknown origin. V, J and clone size derive from that table, while D and trimming were established from the DNA sequence. For this sample there are some 1.5 million clones; more than 95% appear just once. 1.2% of the sample comes from the top ten.

Donors were healthy HIV-negative adults with no recently reported acute infections or vaccinations. Every donor was a Caucasian adult residing in Nashville, Tennessee, USA. CD4+ T cells were enriched by magnetic negative selection; naive cells were then positively selected on CD45RA, and the negative fraction formed the memory subset. Blood was obtained by leukapheresis, after which PBMCs were separated by Ficoll-Histopaque density gradient centrifugation and cryopreserved in liquid nitrogen vapor phase. Purity and quantity of every magnetically sorted T cell population were checked by analytical flow cytometry. From each sorted fraction, genomic DNA was isolated and quantified by UV absorbance on a Nanodrop 2000c.

The receptor was isolated from a man younger than 40 in good health. The chain employs TRBV29-1 and TRBJ2-7, with the D gene not confidently named. The sample taken for sequencing was naive CD4+ T cells sorted from blood. In the paper's terms, the cell subset or site label means: CD45RA+ positively selected. The encoded CDR3 is CSVDISGLTYEQYF. The bases read TGCAGCGTTGACATCTCGGGCTTAACCTACGAGCAGTACTTC.